This T cell receptor (beta chain) originates from a study of CD8 T cells in ankylosing spondylitis. Libraries of TCR beta came from quantitative 5'-RACE with molecular barcodes. TCRdb re-derived calls from the 5' RACE reads in MiXCR, one entry per CDR3 protein. The top ten hold roughly a sixth of the sample, which has roughly 370,000 distinct CDR3 sequences, about a fifth seen once. Study-level points and caveats: Disease-linked clones proved CD8+ and comparatively uncommon in peripheral blood. Characteristic, it appeared, of ankylosing spondylitis blood was a TCR beta motif of fewer than 10 highly homologous variants.

In regard to this clonotype: Its antigen remains unknown.

Sample: blood, either unsorted or a sorted T cell fraction (not recorded which). This receptor was identified in a male donor with ankylosing spondylitis.

The CDR3 DNA is TGTGCCAGCAGCTTAGCGGGGACGTCGAGCTCCTACGAGCAGTACTTC. This sequence encodes CASSLAGTSSSYEQYF. This rearrangement joins TRBV7-2 to TRBJ2-7; the D gene could be TRBD1 or TRBD2 (5 bases each). The CDR3 runs 16 residues. Trimming removed 0 bases from V and 0 bases from J, with 12 bases in between. Germline V gene sequence: CDR1 SGHTA, CDR2 FQGNSA.